Presented here are 2 T cell receptor beta chains from one specimen sequenced in a study of T cells after yellow fever vaccination. TCRdb itself ran the 5' RACE reads through MiXCR, one entry per CDR3 protein. The data hold 200,000 to 300,000 distinct CDR3 sequences, with over 10% observed a single time. The material was CD4+ T cells sorted from PBMCs, obtained 45 days after the yellow fever booster vaccination. These receptors all come from a man aged 25-45 years who received the YFV17D yellow fever vaccine.

This clonotype was observed a handful of times. The gene calls are TRBV7-2 and TRBJ2-3; 14 positions agree with TRBD2. The CDR3 is 17 residues long. Germline lookup yields CDR1 SGHTA and CDR2 FQGNSA. V shed 0 bases, J shed 4 bases, and the junction held 3 bases outside the gene matches. The CDR3 here is CASSLARLAGGADTQYF. DNA for the CDR3: TGTGCCAGCAGCTTAGCTCGACTAGCGGGAGGGGCAGATACGCAGTATTTT. Drawing the rest from reference TRBV7-2 and TRBJ2-3, the complete variable domain is GAGVSQSPSNKVTEKGKDVELRCDPISGHTALYWYRQSLGQGLEFLIYFQGNSAPDKSGLPSDRFSAERTGGSVSTLTIQRTQQEDSAVYLCASSLARLAGGADTQYFGPGTRLTVL.

The chain combines TRBV7-9 with TRBJ1-1; 10 nucleotides align to TRBD1. CDR3 size: 14 residues. V gave up 1 base and J gave up 11 bases; unmatched junction bases: 7. Germline V gene data show CDR1 as SEHNR and CDR2 as FQNEAQ (reference sequence). CDR3 amino acids: CASSLEVAGQGAFF. CDR3 coding DNA: TGTGCCAGCAGCTTAGAGGTTGCGGGACAGGGGGCTTTCTTT.